The rows below give T cell receptor beta chains drawn from one sample of a study of T cell repertoires in cytomegalovirus infection. In TCRdb, the reads were re-called with MiXCR into one record per CDR3 protein. The table includes 200,000 to 300,000 distinct CDR3 sequences, roughly 9.1% detected once. The sample comprised PBMCs. Receptor source: a human donor in good health (CMV status not recorded). Some clones in this sample may be carry-over from other donors' samples. The CDR3 runs from the conserved cysteine through the conserved F or W. Fields, in order: clone size, V gene, D gene, J gene, CDR3 DNA, CDR3 protein. The D gene is left open where the match is weak. The size entry is marked missing in some rows and otherwise reads once, few, many or a size class.

>many|TRBV15|TRBD2|TRBJ2-3
TGTGCCACTTTACGCGGGGGGGCCATAGATACGCAGTATTTT
CATLRGGAIDTQYF
>many|TRBV28|.|TRBJ1-2
TGTGCCAGCAGTTTAGTAGGCGCCTATGGCTACACCTTC
CASSLVGAYGYTF
>many|TRBV7-6|TRBD1|TRBJ2-2
TGTGCCAGCAGCTCGACAGGGCCGGGGAAGCTGTTTTTT
CASSSTGPGKLFF
>few|TRBV7-2|TRBD1|TRBJ2-5
TGTGCCAGCAGCGTCAACAGGGGCCAAGAGACCCAGTACTTC
CASSVNRGQETQYF
>many|TRBV4-1|TRBD1|TRBJ1-1
TGCGCCAGCAGCCAAGAGACAGGGGTCACTGAAGCTTTCTTT
CASSQETGVTEAFF
>few|TRBV2|.|TRBJ2-2
TGTGCCAGCAGTGTTCACGGCGGGGAGCTGTTTTTT
CASSVHGGELFF
>many|TRBV6-2/TRBV6-3|TRBD1|TRBJ2-6
TGTGCCAGCAGTCAGGACAGGGGGATCGGGGCCAACGTCCTGACTTTC
CASSQDRGIGANVLTF
>many|TRBV7-2|.|TRBJ1-1
TGTGCCAGCAGCTTAGTCGGCACTCAGGGGACTGAAGCTTTCTTT
CASSLVGTQGTEAFF
>many|TRBV28|TRBD1|TRBJ1-1
TGTGCCAGCAGTCTCGGGACAGGGGGCGCGACCAGTAGGGCTTTCTTT
CASSLGTGGATSRAFF
>few|TRBV11-2|TRBD2|TRBJ2-1
TGTGCCAGCAGCCGGGGACTAGCGGGAGTAGGTGAGCAGTTCTTC
CASSRGLAGVGEQFF
>many|TRBV7-2|.|TRBJ2-6
TGTGCCAGCAGCTCAAAGGGAGCCAACGTCCTGACTTTC
CASSSKGANVLTF
>many|TRBV6-1|.|TRBJ2-5
TGTGCCAGCAGTCGAACCCGGACAGTACAAGAGACCCAGTACTTC
CASSRTRTVQETQYF
>few|TRBV5-6|.|TRBJ2-7
TGTGCCAGCAGCTTAAACGTTGCGACCTACGAGCAGTACTTC
CASSLNVATYEQYF
>.|TRBV28|TRBD2|TRBJ2-1
TGTGCCATCGGGACTAGCGGGAACTACGGTGAGCAGTTCTTC
CAIGTSGNYGEQFF
>many|TRBV7-2|.|TRBJ1-3
TGTGCCAGCAGCTTAAGTACGGCGCAAAGCTCTGGAAACACCATATATTTT
CASSLSTAQSSGNTIYF
>.|TRBV28|.|TRBJ2-3
TGTGCCAGCAGTTCCGGACCAGCCACAGATACGCAGTATTTT
CASSSGPATDTQYF
>many|TRBV5-6|TRBD1|TRBJ1-2
TGTGCCAGCAGTTCCGGGACAGGGACAATCTATGGCTACACCTTC
CASSSGTGTIYGYTF
>few|TRBV7-2|.|TRBJ1-2
TGTGCCAGCAGCTTAGCTGTCGGGACGGGGGATGGCTACACCTTC
CASSLAVGTGDGYTF
>many|TRBV5-4|.|TRBJ2-7
TGTGCCAGCAGCCCGGGGAGATACGAGCAGTACTTC
CASSPGRYEQYF
>many|TRBV7-2|.|TRBJ1-2
TGTGCCAGCAGCTTAGGCCAGGGGCTGAGGGACTATGGCTACACCTTC
CASSLGQGLRDYGYTF
>few|TRBV29-1|.|TRBJ2-1
TGCAGCGTTGTAACATCTTACAATGAGCAGTTCTTC
CSVVTSYNEQFF
>few|TRBV15|.|TRBJ2-3
TGTGCCACCAGTCCCACAGGGCCGGGAGATACGCAGTATTTT
CATSPTGPGDTQYF
>many|TRBV7-2|.|TRBJ2-5
TGTGCCAGCAGCTTCCTAGGGGCGCGTGAGACCCAGTACTTC
CASSFLGARETQYF
>many|TRBV7-9|.|TRBJ1-3
TGTGCCAGCAGCTCAACACGGTTCTCTGGAAACACCATATATTTT
CASSSTRFSGNTIYF
>many|TRBV10-3|TRBD1|TRBJ1-2
TGTGCCATCAGTGAGTCTGGACAGGGGGCTGGCTACACCTTC
CAISESGQGAGYTF
>many|TRBV28|.|TRBJ2-3
TGTGCCAGCATCCACCGGGGGTTACGAGATACGCAGTATTTT
CASIHRGLRDTQYF